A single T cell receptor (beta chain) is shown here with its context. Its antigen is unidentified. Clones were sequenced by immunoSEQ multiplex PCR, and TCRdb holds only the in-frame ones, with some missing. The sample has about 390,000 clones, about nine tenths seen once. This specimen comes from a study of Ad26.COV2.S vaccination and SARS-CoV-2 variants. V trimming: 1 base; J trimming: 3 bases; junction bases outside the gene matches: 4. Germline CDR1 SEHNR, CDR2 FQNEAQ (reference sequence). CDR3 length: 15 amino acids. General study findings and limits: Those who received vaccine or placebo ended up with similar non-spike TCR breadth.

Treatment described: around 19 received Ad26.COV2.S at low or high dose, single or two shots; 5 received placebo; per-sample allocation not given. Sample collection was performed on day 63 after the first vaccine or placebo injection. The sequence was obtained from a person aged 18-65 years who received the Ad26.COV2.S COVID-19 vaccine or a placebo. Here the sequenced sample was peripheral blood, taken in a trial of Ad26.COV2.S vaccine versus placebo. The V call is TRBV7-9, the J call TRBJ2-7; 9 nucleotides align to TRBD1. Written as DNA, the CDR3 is TGTGCCAGCAGCTTAGTCGGGACAGGGTACTACGAGCAGTACTTC. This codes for CASSLVGTGYYEQYF.